These 27 T cell receptor beta chains originate from one sample sequenced in a study of T cells in Graves' hyperthyroidism and ophthalmopathy. TCR beta CDR3 region amplification was performed from RNA transcripts. First-round RT-PCR with HTBI primers amplified the TCR CDR3 region. TCRdb itself ran the multiplex PCR reads through MiXCR, one entry per CDR3 protein. Among about 640,000 distinct CDR3 sequences listed, more than 12% were seen once. Sequencing input: blood. The receptor set was obtained from a woman aged 45-65 years with Graves' ophthalmopathy.

For this clonotype: A read error may explain this, as a much larger clone is one base away. The J gene is TRBJ2-5, the V gene TRBV30, with 12 bases lining up with TRBD2. Germline V gene data show CDR1 as GTSNPN and CDR2 as SVGIG (reference sequence). Trimming took 3 bases from V and 5 from J; bases not matched to a gene: 7. The CDR3 covers 15 residues. The CDR3 protein is CAWSKTSGGTETQYF. In DNA form, the CDR3 reads TGTGCCTGGAGCAAGACTAGCGGGGGAACGGAGACCCAGTACTTC.

In this sample, this clonotype turned up many times. The V gene is TRBV7-8, the J gene TRBJ2-3; D is possibly TRBD1 (5 bases). The CDR3 is 13 residues long. V was shortened by 1 base and J by 4 bases, with 6 bases between the two germline ends. Germline-derived CDR1 and CDR2 are SGHVS and FQNEAQ. DNA of the CDR3: TGTGCCAGCAGCTTAGGACAGTCAGATACGCAGTATTTT. Its protein product is CASSLGQSDTQYF.

DNA for the CDR3: TGCGCCAGCCGGGAACTAGCGGGGGGCACCGGGGAGCTGTTTTTT. It translates to CASRELAGGTGELFF. This chain uses TRBV5-1 with TRBJ2-2; 12 nucleotides agree with TRBD2. From germline, CDR1 is SGHRS and CDR2 YFSETQ. This CDR3 is built from 15 residues. J gave up 4 bases and V 7 bases, and 5 bases lay outside the gene matches.

This clonotype appeared many times. The V gene is TRBV6-1, the J gene TRBJ2-7; D unresolved. Per the germline V gene, CDR1 is MNHNS and CDR2 is SASEGT. V lost 3 bases, J lost 7 bases, and 13 bases lay in between. The CDR3 contains 13 residues. CDR3 bases: TGTGCCAGCAGTGATCGCCAGGTCTGGGAGCAGTACTTC. Its protein is CASSDRQVWEQYF.

The J gene is TRBJ2-3, the V gene TRBV4-2; the match to TRBD2 covers 14 bases. The CDR3 is made up of 21 amino acids. Germline values: CDR1 LGHNA, CDR2 YNFKEQ. Losses at the gene ends were 1 base for V and 0 bases for J; bases not matched to a gene: 12. CDR3 region: CASSQAFGGLAGESSTDTQYF. The CDR3 DNA sequence: TGTGCCAGCAGCCAAGCTTTTGGGGGACTAGCGGGAGAGTCTAGCACAGATACGCAGTATTTT.

This clonotype was observed many times. The chain couples TRBV4-2 to TRBJ1-2; D unresolved. CDR1 is LGHNA and CDR2 is YNFKEQ in the germline V gene. This CDR3 region has 17 residues. The V end lost 0 bases, the J end lost 5 bases, and 19 bases lay between the germline ends. DNA of the CDR3: TGTGCCAGCAGCCAAGATCCCGTTGCGGGAGGAACTTATGGCTACACCTTC. The encoded protein is CASSQDPVAGGTYGYTF.

To note about this clonotype: This may arise from a read error, as a much more abundant clone is one base away. V is TRBV20-1 and J is TRBJ2-1, with TRBD2 as a possible D gene (5 bases). V gave up 4 bases and J gave up 7 bases, with 20 bases separating them. The V gene's germline CDR1 is DFQATT and CDR2 SNEGSKA (reference sequence). The CDR3 contains 15 residues. CDR3 region: CSAKDPFRTGNEQFF. DNA of the CDR3: TGCAGTGCTAAAGATCCTTTCAGGACGGGGAATGAGCAGTTCTTC.

The chain couples TRBV4-2 to TRBJ1-2, with 11 bases lining up with TRBD1. The V gene end was trimmed by 7 bases and the J gene end by 3 bases; junction bases not matched to a gene: 13. The germline CDR1 and CDR2 sequences are LGHNA and YNFKEQ. This CDR3 contains 17 residues. The CDR3 nucleotides read TGTGCCAGCACCCCTCTTGCAGGGACAGGGGGTGACTATGGCTACACCTTC. This translates into CASTPLAGTGGDYGYTF.

This clonotype has only a few counts. The CDR3 nucleotides are TGTGCCAGCAGCGACCGGGACAGGATAAACACCGGGGAGCTGTTTTTT. Amino acids: CASSDRDRINTGELFF. The rearrangement links TRBV9 to TRBJ2-2; TRBD1 matches 8 bases. Germline V gene sequence: CDR1 SGDLS, CDR2 YYNGEE. The length of the CDR3 is 16 residues. The V gene end was trimmed by 3 bases and the J gene end by 2 bases; junction bases not matched to a gene: 6.

This clonotype was detected only a few times. The V gene is TRBV15, the J gene TRBJ1-3, with D possibly matching TRBD1 (5 bases). The CDR3 contains 15 residues. Germline CDR1 LNHNV, CDR2 YYDKDF (reference sequence). V was trimmed by 0 bases and J by 2 bases, leaving 8 bases between them. CDR3 sequence reads: CATSRDRGAGNTIYF. CDR3 nucleotides: TGTGCCACCAGCAGAGATCGGGGGGCTGGAAACACCATATATTTT. The variable domain in full, with the rest retrieved from reference TRBV15 and TRBJ1-3, is DAMVIQNPRYQVTQFGKPVTLSCSQTLNHNVMYWYQQKSSQAPKLLFHYYDKDFNNEADTPDNFQSRRPNTSFCFLDIRSPGLGDTAMYLCATSRDRGAGNTIYFGEGSWLTVV.

The chain combines TRBV15 with TRBJ1-5, with D unclear. The CDR3 is 16 amino acids. V shed 0 bases and J shed 0 bases, with 9 bases lying between them. Germline CDR1 reads LNHNV; CDR2 reads YYDKDF (reference sequence). This chain's CDR3 is CATSREAAYSNQPQHF. The CDR3 DNA sequence: TGTGCCACCAGCAGAGAGGCAGCTTATAGCAATCAGCCCCAGCATTTT. The complete variable domain, with remaining parts taken from reference TRBV15 and TRBJ1-5, reads DAMVIQNPRYQVTQFGKPVTLSCSQTLNHNVMYWYQQKSSQAPKLLFHYYDKDFNNEADTPDNFQSRRPNTSFCFLDIRSPGLGDTAMYLCATSREAAYSNQPQHFGDGTRLSIL.

The sample holds many counts of this clonotype. The chain couples TRBV30 to TRBJ1-4; 7 nucleotides match TRBD1. From germline, CDR1 is GTSNPN and CDR2 SVGIG (reference sequence). J was trimmed by 2 bases and V by 4 bases; bases with no gene match: 1. The CDR3 has 13 residues. Here the CDR3 reads CAWKQGTNEKLFF. Written as DNA, the CDR3 is TGTGCCTGGAAACAGGGGACTAATGAAAAACTGTTTTTT.

Ten or more counts support this clonotype. This sequence may be a read error, since a much larger clone differs from it by one base. The V call is TRBV11-2, the J call TRBJ2-7, with 8 bases aligning to TRBD2. This CDR3 has 14 amino acids. Germline-derived CDR1 and CDR2 are SGHAT and FQNNGV. Trimming cost V 4 bases and J 3 bases; bases outside gene matches: 5. CDR3 protein: CASSSPAGVYEQYF. CDR3 bases: TGTGCCAGCAGCTCACCAGCGGGAGTCTACGAGCAGTACTTC.

The chain has TRBV4-1 and TRBJ2-3; perhaps D is TRBD1 or TRBD2 (5 bases each). The germline gives CDR1 MGHRA, CDR2 YSYEKL. CDR3 size: 15 residues. Trimming took 0 bases from V and 7 from J, leaving 14 bases between them. Written as DNA, the CDR3 is TGCGCCAGCAGCCAAGATTGGGACCCCAGGAATACGCAGTATTTT. Protein: CASSQDWDPRNTQYF.

This clonotype was counted many times. The rearrangement uses TRBV3-1 and TRBJ1-1, with D uncertain. The germline V gene has CDR1 LGHDT and CDR2 YNNKEL (reference sequence). V lost 0 bases and J 4 bases, leaving 12 bases between the germline ends. The CDR3 sequence is 15 residues long. The CDR3 nucleotides are TGTGCCAGCAGCCAAGACGTAGGAGGGATCACTGAAGCTTTCTTT. Encoded protein: CASSQDVGGITEAFF.

In this sample, this clonotype turned up many times. The V gene is TRBV2, the J gene TRBJ2-3; TRBD1 aligns across 7 bases. CDR3 length: 14 residues. Per the germline V gene, CDR1 is SNHLY and CDR2 is FYNNEI. Trimming at V came to 5 bases and at J to 0 bases, leaving 2 bases not matched to a gene. CDR3 protein: CASSRDRSTDTQYF. As DNA, the CDR3 is TGTGCCAGCAGTCGGGACAGAAGCACAGATACGCAGTATTTT.

This clonotype was observed a handful of times. The chain employs TRBV5-1 and TRBJ1-2; possible D gene TRBD1, 6 bases. The CDR3 is made up of 11 amino acids. Germline V gene sequence: CDR1 SGHRS, CDR2 YFSETQ. Trimming stripped 6 bases from V and 6 bases from J, with 9 bases between. CDR3 loop: CASTKGDGYTF. DNA for the CDR3: TGCGCCAGCACAAAGGGGGATGGCTACACCTTC.

Comments on this clonotype: This clone may be a read error of a much larger clone one base away. CDR3: CASRPGQWSQPQHF. CDR3 coding DNA: TGTGCCAGCAGACCGGGACAGTGGTCTCAGCCCCAGCATTTT. The chain employs TRBV27 and TRBJ1-5; 7 bases map to TRBD1. Germline values: CDR1 MNHEY, CDR2 SMNVEV (reference sequence). The CDR3 spans 14 residues. The trim removed 6 bases at V and 6 bases at J, leaving 8 bases unmatched.

This clonotype appeared a single time. The gene calls are TRBV12-3 or TRBV12-4 and TRBJ2-2, with TRBD1 as a possible D gene (5 bases). V lost 3 bases and J lost 7, with 15 bases in between. CDR3 length equals 15 residues. The CDR3, as DNA: TGTGCCAGCAGTTTTCTCCAGGGCTCTGGCGGGGAGCTGTTTTTT. This codes for CASSFLQGSGGELFF.

The chain uses TRBV6-2 or TRBV6-3 and TRBJ2-2, with 9 bases that match TRBD1. Germline assignment: CDR1 MNHEY and CDR2 SVGEGT. V trimming: 5 bases; J trimming: 5 bases; junction bases outside the gene matches: 6. The CDR3 is made up of 15 amino acids. In nucleotides, the CDR3 is TGTGCCAGCAGTCACGGACAGGGGAGGACCGGGGAGCTGTTTTTT. It translates to CASSHGQGRTGELFF.

This chain links TRBV6-2 or TRBV6-3 with TRBJ2-1, with D tentatively TRBD2 (6 bases). Germline values: CDR1 MNHEY, CDR2 SVGEGT. The CDR3 sequence is 15 residues long. The V end lost 4 bases, the J end lost 4 bases, and 14 bases lay between the germline ends. The CDR3 coding sequence is TGTGCCAGCAGTTCTTTCGGGAGCGTATACAATGAGCAGTTCTTC. It yields the protein CASSSFGSVYNEQFF.

V and J are TRBV19 and TRBJ1-5, with D hard to call. The CDR3 covers 14 residues. CDR1 and CDR2 (germline): LNHDA, SQIVND (reference sequence). V was pared by 5 bases and J by 0 bases, with 8 bases between. The CDR3 nucleotides are TGTGCCAGTAGTGCACTGAATAGCAATCAGCCCCAGCATTTT. Its protein is CASSALNSNQPQHF.

In this sample, this clonotype turned up a few times. V gene TRBV10-3 combines with J gene TRBJ2-1, with D perhaps TRBD1 or TRBD2 (5 bases each). V lost 5 bases, J lost 6 bases, and 20 bases lay in between. Germline V gene data show CDR1 as ENHRY and CDR2 as SYGVKD. The CDR3 runs 16 residues. The CDR3 reads CAISPPGTTRTNEQFF. Here the CDR3 DNA reads TGTGCCATCAGTCCCCCGGGGACCACAAGGACCAATGAGCAGTTCTTC.

The chain couples TRBV5-6 to TRBJ1-4; D gene ambiguous. The CDR3 runs to 15 residues. Trimming cost V 0 bases and J 6 bases, with 12 bases left between them. The germline V gene encodes CDR1 SGHDT and CDR2 YYEEEE. In DNA, the CDR3 is TGTGCCAGCAGCTTGGCCGGCCAGGCGGATGAAAAACTGTTTTTT. Translating gives CASSLAGQADEKLFF.

A remark on this clonotype: A much more abundant neighbour one base away suggests this may be a read error. V is TRBV30 and J is TRBJ2-1; 9 nucleotides agree with TRBD2. This CDR3 region has 16 residues. From germline, CDR1 is GTSNPN and CDR2 SVGIG (reference sequence). V dropped 0 bases and J dropped 4; count of bases not matched to a gene: 7. CDR3 bases: TGTGCCTGGAGTGTACAGGCGGGAGGGCCTTACAATGAGCAGTTCTTC. Amino acid sequence: CAWSVQAGGPYNEQFF. Using reference TRBV30 and TRBJ2-1 for the parts outside the CDR3, the full variable domain is SQTIHQWPATLVQPVGSPLSLECTVEGTSNPNLYWYRQAAGRGLQLLFYSVGIGQISSEVPQNLSASRPQDRQFILSSKKLLLSDSGFYLCAWSVQAGGPYNEQFFGPGTRLTVL.

The gene calls are TRBV6-2 or TRBV6-3 and TRBJ2-1; TRBD1 is a possible D gene (6 bases). The CDR3 is made up of 13 amino acids. Per germline, CDR1 MNHEY and CDR2 SVGEGT. Trimming shortened V by 4 bases and J by 15 bases, and 19 bases separated the two germline ends. CDR3 sequence: CASSSEYRVQLFF. The CDR3 nucleotides are TGTGCCAGCAGTTCCGAATACAGGGTGCAGCTGTTCTTC.

This clonotype has a handful of counts. This chain uses TRBV6-2 or TRBV6-3 with TRBJ2-7, with 10 bases aligning to TRBD2. CDR1 and CDR2 from the germline V gene are MNHEY and SVGEGT. This CDR3 contains 16 residues. V shed 5 bases, J shed 2 bases, and the junction held 9 bases outside the gene matches. As DNA, the CDR3 is TGTGCCAGCAGTCTGCGAACTAGCGGGACTACCTACGAGCAGTACTTC. Translated, it gives CASSLRTSGTTYEQYF.